Sequencing of this T cell receptor beta chain was carried out in a study of spatial heterogeneity in lung cancer (dated by TCRdb to between 2019 and 2020). With respect to the entire study: More beta-chain than alpha-chain transcripts were consistently detected, likely reflecting higher beta-chain transcript abundance. In the raw uncorrected reads, each unique combination of TCR and UMI appeared on average more than ten times. The study quantitatively compared TCR alpha and beta repertoires across multiple tumor regions, matched nontumor lung and blood in non-small cell lung cancer. TCR repertoire features were related to nonsynonymous mutation counts determined by whole-exome sequencing of tumor tissue. At surgery, over 200 tumor regions, around 65 matched nontumor lung samples and 56 PBMC samples were TCR-sequenced for both alpha and beta chains. What the authors observed across the whole study: Additional single-cell paired TCR alpha and beta sequencing was considered necessary to confirm, at a functional level, the hypothesis that regional TCRs recognize regional mutations. Ubiquitous expanded tumor TCRs were found in blood more often at tumor resection than at routine follow-up.

In its sample, this clonotype was seen many times. Its target antigen remains unknown. The input lacks base qualities; no much larger clone sits a single base away. For a library built for alpha chains, this beta chain is a stray read; little rests on its size. The method was 5' RACE. Sequencing used a NextSeq 500. In the TCR library protocol, a unique molecular identifier was attached to each TCR cDNA molecule so that PCR and sequencing errors could be corrected. The authors' pipeline ran thus. Decombinator tools were used for TCR identification, UMI-based error correction and CDR3 extraction. Expanded TCRs were defined as those above a frequency of 2 per 1,000, corresponding to the top 1% of the tumor frequency distribution. Renyi diversity was computed with the R vegan package after each repertoire had been subsampled 100 times to 5,000 TCRs. To build CDR3 similarity networks, amino acid triplet string-kernel similarity was used, and CDR3s were connected when their pairwise similarity was above 0.82. TCRdb reprocessed the public reads (quality trimming at Q25 with fastp, clone calling with MiXCR) and kept in-frame beta chains. Rows are combined by CDR3 protein, so each entry shows the most common genes and DNA. The V and J calls and clone size are TCRdb's, not the authors'. This sample lists 13,000 or so distinct CDR3 sequences; 3% to 5% were detected once. Under 55% of the sample goes to the ten largest clones.

The sample's time point, from its label and the paper: sample taken at primary tumor resection. Without any cell sorting, TCR sequencing was performed on whole RNA extracted either from tumor and nontumor lung tissue or from cryopreserved PBMC samples. Samples were obtained from roughly 72 patients with early-stage, untreated non-small cell lung cancer from the lung TRACERx cohort. A patient was chosen for TCR sequencing only when enough RNA was available from at least two tumor regions. The CDR3 covers 13 residues, taking in both the cysteine and the phenylalanine. Only CDR3 DNA is held: 39 bases, read in frame from base 1. For CDR1 and CDR2, the germline V gene (reference sequence) lists SEHNR and FQNEAQ. The germline ends are 11 bases apart after V is trimmed by 1 base and J by 8 bases.

The source material was PBMCs, sampled at surgery. The chain is assembled from TRBV7-9 and TRBJ1-1; TRBD1 is a weak D gene call, 6 bases matching. This clonotype originated in a male donor with early-stage non-small cell lung cancer. The CDR3 protein is CASSLVRGTEAFF. Read as DNA, the sequence is TGTGCCAGCAGCTTAGTACGGGGGACAGAAGCTTTCTTT. Reference TRBV7-9 and TRBJ1-1 proteins supply the regions before and after the CDR3; the full variable domain is: DTGVSQNPRHKITKRGQNVTFRCDPISEHNRLYWYRQTLGQGPEFLTYFQNEAQLEKSRLLSDRFSAERPKGSFSTLEIQRTEQGDSAMYLCASSLVRGTEAFFGQGTRLTVV.